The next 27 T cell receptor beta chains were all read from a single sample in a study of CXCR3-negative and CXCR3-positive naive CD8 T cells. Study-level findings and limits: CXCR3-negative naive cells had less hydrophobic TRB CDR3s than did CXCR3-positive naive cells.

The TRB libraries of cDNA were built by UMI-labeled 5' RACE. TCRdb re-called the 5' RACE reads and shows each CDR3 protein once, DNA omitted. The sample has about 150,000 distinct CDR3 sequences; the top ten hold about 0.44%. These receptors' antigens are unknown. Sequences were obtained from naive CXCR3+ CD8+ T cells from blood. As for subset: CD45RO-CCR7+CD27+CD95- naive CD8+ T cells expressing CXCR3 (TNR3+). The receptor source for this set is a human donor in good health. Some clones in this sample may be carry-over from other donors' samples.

The chain's CDR3 is CASSITSGSSYNEQFF. V and J are TRBV12-3 or TRBV12-4 and TRBJ2-1; TCRdb names TRBD2, which stays unverified in the absence of DNA. The CDR3 contains 16 residues.

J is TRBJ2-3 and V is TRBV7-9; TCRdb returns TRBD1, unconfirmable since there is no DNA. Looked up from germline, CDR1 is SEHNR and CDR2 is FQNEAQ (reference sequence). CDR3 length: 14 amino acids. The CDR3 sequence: CASSPAALTDTQYF.

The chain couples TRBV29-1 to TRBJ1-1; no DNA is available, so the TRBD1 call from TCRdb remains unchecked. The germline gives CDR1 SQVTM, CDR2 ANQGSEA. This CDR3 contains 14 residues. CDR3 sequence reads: CSVDSQGAGTEAFF.

This CDR3 is CTSRKKDRTYEQYF. V is TRBV6-5 and J is TRBJ2-7; TCRdb's D call of TRBD1 is untestable without DNA. CDR3 size: 14 residues. In germline, CDR1 is MNHEY, CDR2 SVGAGI.

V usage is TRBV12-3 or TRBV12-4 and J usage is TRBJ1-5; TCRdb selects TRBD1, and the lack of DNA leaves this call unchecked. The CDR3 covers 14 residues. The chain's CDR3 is CASSLRQGSQPQHF.

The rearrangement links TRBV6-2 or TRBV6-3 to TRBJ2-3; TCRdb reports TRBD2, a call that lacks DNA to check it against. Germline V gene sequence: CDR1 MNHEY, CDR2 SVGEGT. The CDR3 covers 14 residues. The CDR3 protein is CASILAGGTDTLYF.

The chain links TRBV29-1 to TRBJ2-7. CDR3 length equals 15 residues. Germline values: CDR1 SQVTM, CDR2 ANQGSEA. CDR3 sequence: CSVEVPSSISYEQYF.

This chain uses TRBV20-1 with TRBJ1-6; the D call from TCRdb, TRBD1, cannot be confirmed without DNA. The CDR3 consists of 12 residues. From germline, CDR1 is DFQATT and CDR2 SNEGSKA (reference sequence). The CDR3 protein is CSARQGTSPLHF.

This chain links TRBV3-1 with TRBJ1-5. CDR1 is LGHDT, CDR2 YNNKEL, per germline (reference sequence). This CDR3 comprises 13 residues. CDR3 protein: CASSQGDNQPQHF. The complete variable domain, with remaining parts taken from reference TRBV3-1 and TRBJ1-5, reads DTAVSQTPKYLVTQMGNDKSIKCEQNLGHDTMYWYKQDSKKFLKIMFSYNNKELIINETVPNRFSPKSPDKAHLNLHINSLELGDSAVYFCASSQGDNQPQHFGDGTRLSIL.

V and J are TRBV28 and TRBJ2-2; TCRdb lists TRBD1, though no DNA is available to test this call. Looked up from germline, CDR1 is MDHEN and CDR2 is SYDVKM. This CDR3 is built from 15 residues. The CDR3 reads CASSFLTGDTGELFF.

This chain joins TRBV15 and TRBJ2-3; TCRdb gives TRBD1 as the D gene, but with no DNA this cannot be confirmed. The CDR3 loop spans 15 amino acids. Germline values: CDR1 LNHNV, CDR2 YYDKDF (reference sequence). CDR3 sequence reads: CATSRAGRATDTQYF.

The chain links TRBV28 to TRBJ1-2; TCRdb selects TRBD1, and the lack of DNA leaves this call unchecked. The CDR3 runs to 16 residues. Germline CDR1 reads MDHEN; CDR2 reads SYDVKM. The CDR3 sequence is CASSLFQTGGDYGYTF.

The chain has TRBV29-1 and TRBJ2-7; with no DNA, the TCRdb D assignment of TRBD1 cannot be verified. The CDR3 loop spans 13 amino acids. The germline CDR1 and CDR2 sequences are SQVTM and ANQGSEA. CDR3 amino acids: CSVVGTGGDEQYF.

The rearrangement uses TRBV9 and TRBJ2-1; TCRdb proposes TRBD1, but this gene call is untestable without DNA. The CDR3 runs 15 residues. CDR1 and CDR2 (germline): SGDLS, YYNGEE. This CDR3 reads CASSVGSGAYNEQFF.

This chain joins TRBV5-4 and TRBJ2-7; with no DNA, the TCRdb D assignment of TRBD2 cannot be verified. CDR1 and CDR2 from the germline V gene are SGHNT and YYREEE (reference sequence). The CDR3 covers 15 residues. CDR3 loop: CASSDTGLLTYEQYF.

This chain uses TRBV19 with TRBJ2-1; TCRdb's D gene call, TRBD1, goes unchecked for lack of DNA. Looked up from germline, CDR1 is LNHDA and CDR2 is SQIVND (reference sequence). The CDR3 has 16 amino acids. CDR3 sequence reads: CASSMIGGHPINEQFF.

CDR3 loop: CASSQLGGRDVEQFF. V gene TRBV28 combines with J gene TRBJ2-1; the TCRdb D gene call, TRBD2, has no DNA to confirm it. CDR3 length equals 15 residues. Germline CDR1 and CDR2: MDHEN and SYDVKM.

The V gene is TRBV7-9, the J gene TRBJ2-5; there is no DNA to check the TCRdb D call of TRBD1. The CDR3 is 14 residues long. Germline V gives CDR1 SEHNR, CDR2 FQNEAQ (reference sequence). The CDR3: CASSTGGSQETQYF.

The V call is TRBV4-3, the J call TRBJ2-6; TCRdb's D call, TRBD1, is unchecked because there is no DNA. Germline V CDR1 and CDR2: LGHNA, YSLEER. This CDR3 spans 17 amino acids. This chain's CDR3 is CASSRDRDFSGANVLTF.

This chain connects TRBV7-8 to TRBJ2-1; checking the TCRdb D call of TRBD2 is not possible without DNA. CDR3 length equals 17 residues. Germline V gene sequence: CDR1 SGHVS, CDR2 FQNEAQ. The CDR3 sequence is CASSLLSGLAGVYEQFF.

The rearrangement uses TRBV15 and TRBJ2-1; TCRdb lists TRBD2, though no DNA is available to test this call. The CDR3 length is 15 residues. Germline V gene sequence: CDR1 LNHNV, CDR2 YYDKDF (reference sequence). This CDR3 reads CATSRDSGDYNEQFF.

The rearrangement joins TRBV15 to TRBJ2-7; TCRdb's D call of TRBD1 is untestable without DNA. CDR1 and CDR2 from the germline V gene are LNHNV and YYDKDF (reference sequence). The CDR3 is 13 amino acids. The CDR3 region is CATSKQGAKEQYF.

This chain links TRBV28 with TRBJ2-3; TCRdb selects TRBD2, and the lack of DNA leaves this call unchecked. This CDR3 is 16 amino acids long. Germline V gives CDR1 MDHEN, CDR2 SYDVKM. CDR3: CASSLVQRGVTDTQYF.

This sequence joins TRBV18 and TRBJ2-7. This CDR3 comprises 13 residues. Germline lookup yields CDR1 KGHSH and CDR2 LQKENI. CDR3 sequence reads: CASESAISYEQYF.

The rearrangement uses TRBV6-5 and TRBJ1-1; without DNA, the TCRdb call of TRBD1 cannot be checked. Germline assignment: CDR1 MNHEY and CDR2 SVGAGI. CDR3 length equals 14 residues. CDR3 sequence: CASSTPGMNTEAFF.

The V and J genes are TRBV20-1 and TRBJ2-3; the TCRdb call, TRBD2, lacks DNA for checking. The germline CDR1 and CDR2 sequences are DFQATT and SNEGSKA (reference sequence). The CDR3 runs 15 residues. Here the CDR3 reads CSALTGPSGADTQYF.

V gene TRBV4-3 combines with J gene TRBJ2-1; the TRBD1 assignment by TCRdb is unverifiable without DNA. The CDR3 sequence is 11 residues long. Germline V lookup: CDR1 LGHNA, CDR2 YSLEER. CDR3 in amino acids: CASSQGEEQFF.